This T cell receptor (beta chain) emerged from a study of early T cells in non-severe SARS-CoV-2 infection. On the study more broadly: Unsorted whole-blood RNA was sequenced in bulk, leaving chains unpaired. Broader study findings: Reliance on VDJdb matching favored anti-spike CD8 responses; private and CD4 specificities were missed.

Tagging with unique molecular identifiers was applied to individual cDNA molecules. TCRdb independently ran MiXCR on the 5' RACE reads; one entry per CDR3 protein. The table lists around 57,000 distinct CDR3 sequences, 11% of them singletons, with about 9.4% in the top ten. The table lists this clonotype with a few counts. Its cognate antigen is unknown. CDR3 size: 13 residues. The V and J ends lost 6 bases and 0 bases, in that order; junction bases with no gene match: 2. Germline CDR1 and CDR2: DFQATT and SNEGSKA (reference sequence). The sequenced sample was whole blood. The receptor was isolated from an adult who was a healthcare worker with PCR-confirmed SARS-CoV-2 infection or an uninfected control (not recorded which). The J gene is TRBJ2-1, the V gene TRBV20-1, with 7 bases fitting TRBD1. The CDR3 protein is CSAGQDSYNEQFF. The CDR3, as DNA: TGCAGTGCCGGACAGGACTCCTACAATGAGCAGTTCTTC.